This T cell receptor (beta chain) was documented in a study of identical twins. Findings and limits, study-wide: Memory repertoires showed no such pattern, whereas abundant cord blood beta clonotypes carried fewer insertions. For monozygotic twins, models underestimated out-of-frame TCR alpha sharing.

This clonotype was recorded many times. The antigen remains undetermined. V lost 4 bases to trimming and J lost 6 bases; unmatched junction nucleotides: 12. The CDR3 is 16 residues long. Germline V CDR1 and CDR2: LGHNA, YNFKEQ. cDNA molecules carried unique molecular identifiers, and template switching added a universal primer site. TCRdb passed the 5' RACE reads through MiXCR, listing each CDR3 protein once. The sample shows 1.5 million to 2 million distinct CDR3 sequences, less than 40% of them seen only once. The chain is built from TRBV4-2 and TRBJ2-1; 7 nucleotides align to TRBD2. Sequencing was carried out using cord blood. This TCR derives from a newborn girl in good health. This chain's CDR3 is CASSRLLADNFNEQFF. In DNA, the CDR3 is TGTGCCAGCAGCCGCCTCCTAGCGGATAACTTCAATGAGCAGTTCTTC.